Here is one T cell receptor beta chain with its context. Its specificity is not known. Between the trimmed V and J ends, which lost 7 bases and 8 bases, there was a span of 11 bases. Germline values: CDR1 MGHRA, CDR2 YSYEKL. The CDR3 is 11 residues long. Repertoires were generated with immunoSEQ multiplex PCR, while TCRdb's copy carries only in-frame clones and drops some. Among 200,000 to 250,000 clones listed, around 86% were seen once. This entry belongs to a study of cytomegalovirus exposure and HLA in healthy donors. Study-wide results and caveats: CMV antigen specificity was confirmed in vitro for three CMV-associated chains.

The chain combines TRBV4-1 with TRBJ1-1, with D unresolved. The sequenced sample was PBMCs. The source of this sequence is a woman between 18 and 29 years old in good health and CMV-seropositive. The CDR3, as DNA: TGCGCCAGCACTAGGCACGGGGAAGCTTTCTTT. This encodes CASTRHGEAFF.